This T cell receptor (beta chain) was identified in a study of control samples from healthy donors and cancer patients. Germline V gene sequence: CDR1 SGHDN, CDR2 FVKESK. Trimming left V 2 bases short and J 5 bases short, with 9 bases between. The CDR3 is 14 residues long. The assay was immunoSEQ multiplex PCR, and TCRdb's table has in-frame clones only and misses some. This repertoire shows roughly 100,000 clones, roughly 90% found once; its top ten account for about a fifth. A single count supports this clone. This clonotype originated in a man between 60 and 75 years old with lung cancer. Sequencing used PBMCs. J is TRBJ2-2 and V is TRBV14, with TRBD2 as a possible D gene (6 bases). CDR3 amino acids: CASSQRGGTGELFF. The CDR3 DNA reads TGTGCCAGCAGCCAACGGGGAGGAACCGGGGAGCTGTTTTTT. Using reference TRBV14 and TRBJ2-2 for the parts outside the CDR3, the full variable domain is EAGVTQFPSHSVIEKGQTVTLRCDPISGHDNLYWYRRVMGKEIKFLLHFVKESKQDESGMPNNRFLAERTGGTYSTLKVQPAELEDSGVYFCASSQRGGTGELFFGEGSRLTVL.